The text below deals with one T cell receptor beta chain. The antigen remains undetermined. These data are taken from a study of post-analysis software for immune sequencing data. Study background: Included courses were relapsing-remitting and secondary progressive multiple sclerosis; progressive-relapsing multiple sclerosis was also included.

The CDR3 loop spans 17 amino acids. Overall study findings and caveats: Four to six TRBV segments (TRBV5-6, TRBV5-1 and TRBV20-1 among them) occurred more frequently in patients than in controls.

The TCR beta cDNA libraries contained unique molecular identifiers. TCRdb re-called the PCR reads through MiXCR, storing one row per CDR3 protein. The sample includes some 800,000 distinct CDR3 sequences, roughly 50% of them seen just once. Sequencing used blood. This sequence was found in a girl aged 5-17 years with multiple sclerosis. The chain uses TRBV21-1 and TRBJ2-7; the listed D gene, TRBD2, was not tested against the DNA. The last part of the DNA fits TRBJ2-5 better; the J call may be wrong. TRBV21-1 is shown as a pseudogene. CDR3 sequence reads: CASSKPWTSGEQETQYF. CDR3 nucleotides: TGTGCCAGCAGCAAACCCTGGACTAGCGGGGAACAAGAGACCCAGTACTTC.